The present TCR beta chain was sequenced within a study of metastatic and nonmetastatic thyroid tumors. Study in general: Patients with malignant and benign thyroid disease provided blood and tumor or nodule tissue, whose repertoires were compared.

As handled by the study authors: Variation in CDR3 across clinicopathological groups served as the basis for constructing a distant-metastasis classifier in papillary thyroid cancer. MiXCR was used by TCRdb to re-call the PCR reads. Clone size and V and J calls follow TCRdb, not the original study. The sample has fewer than 100,000 clones, 15% seen once. Nobody among the patients had been given any treatment before thyroid surgery. Germline loops: CDR1 LNHDA, CDR2 SQIVND (reference sequence). This CDR3 region has 16 residues. J lost 6 bases, V lost 6 bases, and 13 bases had no gene match. Study-level findings and limits: Reported TCR beta diversity, measured in blood and tumor, was significantly higher for malignant thyroid tumors than for benign nodules.

This clone was seen at least ten times. Its antigen is still unknown. Sequencing used blood. This clonotype was obtained from a female donor with papillary thyroid cancer or a benign thyroid nodule (not recorded which). Some clones in this sample may be carry-over from other donors' samples. This rearrangement joins TRBV19 to TRBJ2-7; 11 nucleotides agree with TRBD1. The chain's CDR3 is CASSGGTGGTSAEQYF. In DNA, the CDR3 is TGTGCCAGTAGCGGCGGGACAGGGGGGACCTCGGCCGAGCAGTACTTC.